These 6 T cell receptor beta chains came from one sample sequenced in a study of blood T cell repertoires in COVID-19. The data were produced by immunoSEQ multiplex PCR, yet TCRdb's version contains in-frame clones alone and is incomplete. The table includes 250,000 to 300,000 clones, about 91% detected once. Sequenced: peripheral blood. The receptor set was obtained from an older woman with acute or convalescent COVID-19.

The chain is built from TRBV7-2 and TRBJ1-6, with TRBD1 as a possible D gene (5 bases). V lost 5 bases, J lost 0 bases, and 8 bases lay in between. The CDR3 is 15 amino acids. Germline CDR1 is SGHTA and CDR2 is FQGNSA. CDR3: CASSGTGSYNSPLHF. The CDR3 bases are TGTGCCAGCAGCGGCACAGGCTCCTATAATTCACCCCTCCACTTT.

This chain uses TRBV27 with TRBJ2-2, with 9 bases identical to TRBD2. The CDR3 has 16 residues. Germline loops: CDR1 MNHEY, CDR2 SMNVEV (reference sequence). Trimming at V came to 5 bases and at J to 5 bases, leaving 9 bases not matched to a gene. The CDR3 sequence is CASSLLAGVGTGELFF. Here the CDR3 DNA reads TGTGCCAGCAGTCTCTTAGCGGGAGTTGGGACCGGGGAGCTGTTTTTT.

The chain carries TRBV28 and TRBJ1-1; TRBD1 matches at 8 bases. V gave up 0 bases and J gave up 10 bases; unmatched junction bases: 16. Germline values: CDR1 MDHEN, CDR2 SYDVKM. The CDR3 loop spans 17 amino acids. Here the CDR3 DNA reads TGTGCCAGCAGTTTATGGGCGCCCAGGGGGCGTCGTGGCAGAGCTTTCTTT. It translates to CASSLWAPRGRRGRAFF.

The chain is built from TRBV19 and TRBJ1-5; 10 nucleotides align to TRBD1. The CDR3 runs 15 residues. CDR1 and CDR2 (germline): LNHDA, SQIVND (reference sequence). With 3 bases clipped from V and 6 bases from J, the junction kept 5 bases outside the gene matches. The CDR3 is CASSITGQGGQPQHF. The DNA of the CDR3 is TGTGCCAGTAGTATTACCGGACAGGGGGGTCAGCCCCAGCATTTT.

A single count supports this clone. J is TRBJ2-2 and V is TRBV19; D gene ambiguous. The ends were cut back, 6 bases at V and 3 bases at J, with 11 bases in the middle. In germline, CDR1 is LNHDA, CDR2 SQIVND (reference sequence). CDR3 length: 14 residues. In nucleotides, the CDR3 is TGTGCCAGTAGGAGTTTTGCCTACACCGGGGAGCTGTTTTTT. Translating gives CASRSFAYTGELFF.

CDR3 region: CASSSVRGNLEKLFF. In DNA, the CDR3 is TGTGCCAGCAGCTCGGTCAGGGGGAACCTCGAAAAACTGTTTTTT. The rearrangement links TRBV5-4 to TRBJ1-4, with 7 bases matching TRBD1. CDR3 size: 15 residues. Per the germline V gene, CDR1 is SGHNT and CDR2 is YYREEE (reference sequence). The V segment lost 3 bases and the J segment 8 bases; nucleotides outside the gene matches: 10. The whole variable domain, remainder taken from reference TRBV5-4 and TRBJ1-4, is ETGVTQSPTHLIKTRGQQVTLRCSSQSGHNTVSWYQQALGQGPQFIFQYYREEENGRGNFPPRFSGLQFPNYSSELNVNALELDDSALYLCASSSVRGNLEKLFFGSGTQLSVL.